These T cell receptor beta chains were read from a single sample in a study of T cells expressing NK-cell markers. TCRdb derives one entry per CDR3 protein from the 5' RACE reads, leaving out DNA. Its listing shows about 160,000 distinct CDR3 sequences. Specimen: blood T cells: a sorted CD56 or NKG2C T cell subset, CD4+ or CD8+ T cells, or bulk PBMC T cells (not recorded which). These receptors came from a man aged 18-70 years in good health. CDR3s include the opening cysteine and the closing phenylalanine or tryptophan.

J gene	V gene	CDR3 protein
TRBJ1-4	TRBV5-1	CASSLMGSNEKLFF
TRBJ2-6	TRBV28	CASSSGQFGPSGANVLTF
TRBJ2-4	TRBV19	CASRKWVSNIQYF
TRBJ2-5	TRBV7-9	CASSSLPSGGRETQYF
TRBJ2-1	TRBV6-5	CASSYSGSTYNEQFF
TRBJ2-7	TRBV29-1	CSVEGTGERDYEQYF
TRBJ1-2	TRBV27	CASSLGGQGAYGYTF
TRBJ2-1	TRBV2	CASSGPPSGGLGGSREQFF
TRBJ2-7	TRBV6-1	CASSGRDDNTYEQYF
TRBJ2-7	TRBV5-1	CASSLLEEGGLREQYF
TRBJ1-1	TRBV4-1	CASRDTGGANTEAFF
TRBJ1-2	TRBV3-1	CASSQVGQSYGYTF
TRBJ2-7	TRBV20-1	CSASSPGGGSYEQYF
TRBJ1-2	TRBV20-1	CSARDRDNPSIYGYTF
TRBJ2-7	TRBV7-8	CASSLAVLTGQGPYEQYF
TRBJ1-5	TRBV7-8	CASSLKVTGRGQPQHF
TRBJ2-3	TRBV2	CASKYGGEYTQYF
TRBJ2-7	TRBV10-3	CAISTSWVGEYYEQYF
TRBJ2-7	TRBV28	CASSSRRESFYEQYF
TRBJ2-7	TRBV5-1	CASSWTRGDEQYF
TRBJ2-3	TRBV15	CATSRDELLRPDTQYF
TRBJ2-5	TRBV7-2	CASSFTLGGEETQYF
TRBJ2-7	TRBV7-2	CASSIGSASLGAYEQYF
TRBJ2-1	TRBV4-2	CASSQAVGSSYNEQFF
TRBJ2-7	TRBV7-8	CASSFRTGEAYEQYF
TRBJ2-3	TRBV9	CASSPTSPPTDTQYF
TRBJ1-1	TRBV2	CARQVRGMNTEAFF
TRBJ2-7	TRBV4-1	CASNQGPGGEQYF
TRBJ1-2	TRBV5-6	CASSREDFGPEAGYTF
TRBJ2-7	TRBV14	CASSPRRGHAYEQYF
TRBJ2-2	TRBV14	CASSQDGRGRMITGELFF
TRBJ2-3	TRBV11-1	CASSLVRQTTDTQYF
TRBJ2-2	TRBV20-1	CGRRGNTGELFF
TRBJ2-7	TRBV27	CASSLAGFHEQYF
TRBJ2-3	TRBV4-1	CASSQEYGEPSTDTQYF
TRBJ1-2	TRBV5-1	CASSDGQGHFYGYTF
TRBJ2-1	TRBV5-1	CASSWRQGFSYNEQFF
TRBJ2-5	TRBV7-9	CASRGGAETQYF
TRBJ1-1	TRBV10-3	CAISAGQGVKTEASF
TRBJ2-3	TRBV20-1	CSATTYPGGTDTQYF
TRBJ2-1	TRBV24-1	CATSDLPDSYNEQFF
TRBJ2-1	TRBV5-6	CASSLGGLDYNEQFF
TRBJ1-4	TRBV12-5	CASGKPGSGEKLFF
TRBJ2-1	TRBV5-1	CASSFAADEQFF
TRBJ2-7	TRBV20-1	CSASPYQSYEQYF
TRBJ1-4	TRBV7-8	CASSLPSGTGGEKLFF
TRBJ2-3	TRBV6-1	CASRGTGGADTQYF
TRBJ2-7	TRBV7-7	CASRFRWLLYEQYF
TRBJ2-3	TRBV20-1	CSARRGRTGPQYF
TRBJ1-2	TRBV12-3/TRBV12-4	CASSLSPPGRQSGYTF
TRBJ2-6	TRBV6-4	CASSDSYQISTSGANVLTF
TRBJ2-7	TRBV27	CASTPFGARTHEQYF
TRBJ2-7	TRBV28	CASSYRLAATYEQYF
TRBJ1-2	TRBV27	CASRRQDYGYTF
TRBJ2-7	TRBV20-1	CSAWGPTEQYF